The source of this TCR beta chain is a study of blood T cell repertoires in COVID-19. This clone has only one observation. Assay: immunoSEQ multiplex PCR; the TCRdb copy retains only in-frame clones and omits some. The sample has approximately 72,000 clones, roughly 85% seen once. Trimming shortened V by 5 bases and J by 8 bases, and 15 bases separated the two germline ends. CDR1 is SGHVS, CDR2 FQNEAQ, per germline. The CDR3 loop spans 13 amino acids. The rearrangement links TRBV7-8 to TRBJ1-1, with D unresolved. The source of this sequence is a woman aged 80 or over with active or convalescent COVID-19. Sample: peripheral blood. CDR3 nucleotides: TGTGCCAGCAGCCCCGCCTCAGAGGGAGAAGCTTTCTTT. Its protein product is CASSPASEGEAFF.